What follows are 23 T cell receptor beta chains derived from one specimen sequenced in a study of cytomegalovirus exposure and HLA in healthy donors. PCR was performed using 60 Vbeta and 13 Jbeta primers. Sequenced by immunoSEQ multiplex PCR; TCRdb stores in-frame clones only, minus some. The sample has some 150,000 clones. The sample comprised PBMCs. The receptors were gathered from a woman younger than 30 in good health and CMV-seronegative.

CDR3 sequence: CASSALAIYNEQFF. The CDR3, as DNA: TGTGCCAGCAGTGCACTAGCAATCTACAATGAGCAGTTCTTC. This chain connects TRBV11-1 to TRBJ2-1; the D gene is possibly TRBD2 (6 bases). The germline V gene encodes CDR1 SGHAT and CDR2 FQDESV (reference sequence). Trimming cost V 6 bases and J 3 bases, with 12 bases left between them. This CDR3 has 14 amino acids.

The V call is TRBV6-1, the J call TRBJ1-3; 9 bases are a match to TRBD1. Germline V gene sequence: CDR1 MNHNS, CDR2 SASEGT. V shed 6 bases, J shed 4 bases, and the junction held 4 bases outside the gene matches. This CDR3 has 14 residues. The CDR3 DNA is TGTGCCAGCAGAAGGACAGGGGAAGGAAACACCATATATTTT. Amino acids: CASRRTGEGNTIYF.

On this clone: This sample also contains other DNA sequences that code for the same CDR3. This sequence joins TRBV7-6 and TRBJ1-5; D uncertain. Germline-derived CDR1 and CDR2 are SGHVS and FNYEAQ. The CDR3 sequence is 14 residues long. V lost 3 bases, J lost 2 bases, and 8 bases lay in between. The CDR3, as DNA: TGTGCCAGCAGCTTGGGTGGAGGCAATCAGCCCCAGCATTTT. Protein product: CASSLGGGNQPQHF.

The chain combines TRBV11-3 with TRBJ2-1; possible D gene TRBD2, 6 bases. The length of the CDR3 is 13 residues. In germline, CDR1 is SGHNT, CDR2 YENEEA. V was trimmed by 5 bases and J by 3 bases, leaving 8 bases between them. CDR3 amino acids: CASSPSDYNEQFF. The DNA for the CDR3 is TGTGCCAGCAGCCCTAGCGACTACAATGAGCAGTTCTTC.

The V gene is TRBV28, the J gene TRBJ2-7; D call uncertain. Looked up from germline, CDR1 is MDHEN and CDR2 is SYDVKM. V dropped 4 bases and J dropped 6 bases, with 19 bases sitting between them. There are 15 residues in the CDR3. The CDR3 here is CASSSDTDLALEQYF. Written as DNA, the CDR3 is TGTGCCAGCAGTTCCGACACTGATCTCGCCCTCGAGCAGTACTTC.

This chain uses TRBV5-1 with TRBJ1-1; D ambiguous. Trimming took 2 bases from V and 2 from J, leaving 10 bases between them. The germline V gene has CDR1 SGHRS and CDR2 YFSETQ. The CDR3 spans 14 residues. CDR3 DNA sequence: TGCGCCAGCAGCTTAATATCACACAACACTGAAGCTTTCTTT. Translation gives CASSLISHNTEAFF.

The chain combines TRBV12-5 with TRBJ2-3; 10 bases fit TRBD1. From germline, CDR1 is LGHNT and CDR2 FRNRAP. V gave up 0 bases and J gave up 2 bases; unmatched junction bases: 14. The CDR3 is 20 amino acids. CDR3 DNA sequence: TGTGCTAGTGGTTTGGTATATGGGGACAGGGGACCAACCTACACAGATACGCAGTATTTT. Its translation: CASGLVYGDRGPTYTDTQYF. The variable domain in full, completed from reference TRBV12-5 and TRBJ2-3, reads DARVTQTPRHKVTEMGQEVTMRCQPILGHNTVFWYRQTMMQGLELLAYFRNRAPLDDSGMPKDRFSAEMPDATLATLKIQPSEPRDSAVYFCASGLVYGDRGPTYTDTQYFGPGTRLTVL.

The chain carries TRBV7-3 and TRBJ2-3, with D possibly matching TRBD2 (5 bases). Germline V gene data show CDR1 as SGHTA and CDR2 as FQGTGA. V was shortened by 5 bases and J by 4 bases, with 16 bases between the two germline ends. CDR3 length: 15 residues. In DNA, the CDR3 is TGTGCCAGCAGCCCCGACGGGATCCTATCAGATACGCAGTATTTT. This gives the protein CASSPDGILSDTQYF.

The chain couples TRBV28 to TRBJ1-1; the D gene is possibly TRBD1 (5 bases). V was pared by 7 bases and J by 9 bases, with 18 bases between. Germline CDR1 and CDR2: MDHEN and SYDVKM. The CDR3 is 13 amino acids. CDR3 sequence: CASTLGQPFQAFF. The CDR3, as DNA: TGTGCCAGCACCTTGGGGCAGCCATTCCAAGCTTTCTTT.

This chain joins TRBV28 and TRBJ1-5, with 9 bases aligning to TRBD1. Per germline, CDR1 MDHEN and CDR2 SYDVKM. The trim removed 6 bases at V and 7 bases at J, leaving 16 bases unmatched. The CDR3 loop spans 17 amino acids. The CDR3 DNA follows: TGTGCCAGCAGCACGAGCCCTCTAGACAGGGGGGGCCAGCCCCAGCATTTT. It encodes CASSTSPLDRGGQPQHF.

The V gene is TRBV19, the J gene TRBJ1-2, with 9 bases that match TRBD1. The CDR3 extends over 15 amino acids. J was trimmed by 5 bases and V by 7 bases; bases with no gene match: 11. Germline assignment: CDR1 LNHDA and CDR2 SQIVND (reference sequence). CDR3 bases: TGTGCCAGTAATACGGGACAGGGCTCGATTTATGGCTACACCTTC. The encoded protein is CASNTGQGSIYGYTF.

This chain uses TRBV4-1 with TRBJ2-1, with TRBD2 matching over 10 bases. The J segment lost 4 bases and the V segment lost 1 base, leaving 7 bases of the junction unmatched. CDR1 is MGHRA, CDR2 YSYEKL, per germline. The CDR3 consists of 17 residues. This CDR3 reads CASSQGTSGKDYNEQFF. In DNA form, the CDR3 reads TGCGCCAGCAGCCAAGGGACTAGCGGAAAGGATTACAATGAGCAGTTCTTC.

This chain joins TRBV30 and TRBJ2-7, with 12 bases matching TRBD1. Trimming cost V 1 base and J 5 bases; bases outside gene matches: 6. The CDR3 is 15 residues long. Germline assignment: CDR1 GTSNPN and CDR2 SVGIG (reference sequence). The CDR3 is CAWSAWDRGLNEQYV. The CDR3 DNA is TGTGCCTGGAGTGCCTGGGACAGGGGGCTAAACGAGCAGTACGTC.

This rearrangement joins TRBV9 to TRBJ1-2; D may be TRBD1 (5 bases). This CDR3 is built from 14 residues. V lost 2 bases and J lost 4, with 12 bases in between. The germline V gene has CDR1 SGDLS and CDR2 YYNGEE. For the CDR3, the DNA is TGTGCCAGCAGCGTGGGGACTGGCCCCTATGGCTACACCTTC. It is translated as CASSVGTGPYGYTF.

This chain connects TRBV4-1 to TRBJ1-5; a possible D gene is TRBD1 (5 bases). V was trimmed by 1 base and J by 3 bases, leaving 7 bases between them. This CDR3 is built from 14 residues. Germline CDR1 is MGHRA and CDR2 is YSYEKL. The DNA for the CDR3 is TGCGCCAGCAGCCAAGGACAGTTCAATCAGCCCCAGCATTTT. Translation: CASSQGQFNQPQHF.

The CDR3 region has the DNA TGTGCCAGTAAGGGGACAGTTCCTTACGAGCAGTACTTC. It translates to CASKGTVPYEQYF. The chain recombines TRBV19 with TRBJ2-7; 7 bases line up with TRBD1. V lost 7 bases, J lost 4 bases, and 7 bases stayed unmatched. This CDR3 has 13 residues. The V gene's germline CDR1 is LNHDA and CDR2 SQIVND (reference sequence).

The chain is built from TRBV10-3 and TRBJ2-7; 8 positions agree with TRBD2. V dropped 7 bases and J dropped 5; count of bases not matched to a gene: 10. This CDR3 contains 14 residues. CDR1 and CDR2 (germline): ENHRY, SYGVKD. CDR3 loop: CAINSGNIRDEQYF. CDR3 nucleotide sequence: TGTGCCATCAATAGCGGGAACATCAGGGACGAGCAGTACTTC.

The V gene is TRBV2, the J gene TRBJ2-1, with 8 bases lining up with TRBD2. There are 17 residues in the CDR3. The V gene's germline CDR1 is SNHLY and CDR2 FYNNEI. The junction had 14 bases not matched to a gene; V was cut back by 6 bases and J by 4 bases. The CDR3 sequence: CASSRAQPGLDYNEQFF. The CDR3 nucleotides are TGTGCCAGCAGCCGAGCTCAACCGGGACTAGATTACAATGAGCAGTTCTTC.

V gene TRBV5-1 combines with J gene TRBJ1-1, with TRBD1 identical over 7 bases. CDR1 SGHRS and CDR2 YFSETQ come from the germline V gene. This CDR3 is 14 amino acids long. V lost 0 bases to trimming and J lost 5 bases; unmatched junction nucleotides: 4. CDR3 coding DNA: TGCGCCAGCAGCTTGGCACCGACAGGGACTGAAGCTTTCTTT. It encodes CASSLAPTGTEAFF.

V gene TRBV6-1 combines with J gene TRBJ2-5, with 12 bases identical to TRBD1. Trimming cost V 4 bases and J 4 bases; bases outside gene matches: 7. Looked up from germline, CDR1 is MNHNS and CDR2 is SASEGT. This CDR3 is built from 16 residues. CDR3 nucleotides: TGTGCCAGCAGTGCCCGGGACAGGGGGCTTTTAGAGACCCAGTACTTC. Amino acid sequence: CASSARDRGLLETQYF.

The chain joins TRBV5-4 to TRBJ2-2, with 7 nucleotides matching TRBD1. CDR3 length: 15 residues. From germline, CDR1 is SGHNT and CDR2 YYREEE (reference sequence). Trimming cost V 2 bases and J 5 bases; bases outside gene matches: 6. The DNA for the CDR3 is TGTGCCAGCAGCTTCGAGACAGGGATTACCGGGGAGCTGTTTTTT. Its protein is CASSFETGITGELFF. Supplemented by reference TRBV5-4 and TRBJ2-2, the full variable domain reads ETGVTQSPTHLIKTRGQQVTLRCSSQSGHNTVSWYQQALGQGPQFIFQYYREEENGRGNFPPRFSGLQFPNYSSELNVNALELDDSALYLCASSFETGITGELFFGEGSRLTVL.

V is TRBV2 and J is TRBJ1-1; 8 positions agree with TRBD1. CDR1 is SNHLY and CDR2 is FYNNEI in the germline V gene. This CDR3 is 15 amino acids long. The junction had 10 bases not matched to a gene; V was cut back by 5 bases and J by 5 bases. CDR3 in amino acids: CASSKTQGARTEAFF. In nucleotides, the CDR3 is TGTGCCAGCAGTAAAACTCAGGGGGCAAGGACTGAAGCTTTCTTT.

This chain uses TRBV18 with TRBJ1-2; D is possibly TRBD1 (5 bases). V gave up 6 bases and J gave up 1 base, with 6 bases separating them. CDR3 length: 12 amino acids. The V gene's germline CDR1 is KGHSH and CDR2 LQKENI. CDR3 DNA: TGTGCCAGCTCCGGGGGTAACTATGGCTACACCTTC. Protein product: CASSGGNYGYTF.